This T cell receptor beta chain emerged from a study of T-cell reconstitution after alpha-beta-depleted transplantation in children. This clonotype was detected many times. There are 12 residues in the CDR3. Germline V lookup: CDR1 SQVTM, CDR2 ANQGSEA. Trimming removed 4 bases at V and 2 bases at J, with 8 bases between. Unique molecular identifiers were built into the TCRbeta library. TCRdb itself ran the PCR reads through MiXCR, one entry per CDR3 protein. There are 6,000 or so distinct CDR3 sequences in the sample; less than 20% occur only once, and about 80% lies in the top ten. The chain carries TRBV29-1 and TRBJ1-2, with D maybe TRBD1 (5 bases). This sequence originates from a patient under 10 years old who had a stem cell transplant for inherited bone marrow failure, so the T cells may come from the graft donor. Specimen: PBMCs, mostly from graft donor cells, collected 180 days after TCRalphabeta/CD19-depleted stem cell transplant. The CDR3 is CSVGGGNYGYTF. CDR3 coding DNA: TGCAGCGTTGGGGGGGGGAACTATGGCTACACCTTC.